This T cell receptor (beta chain) was captured in a study of T cells in Graves' hyperthyroidism and ophthalmopathy. Broader study findings: Separation of ophthalmopathy from stable hyperthyroidism was achieved by a 13 V-J model. Most clonotypes expanded in thyroid above 0.001 were likewise present in blood.

The table lists this clonotype with many counts. What it recognizes is unknown. Amplified TCR beta CDR3 regions came from RNA transcripts. A first-round RT-PCR of the TCR CDR3 used the HTBI primer set. TCRdb re-called the multiplex PCR reads through MiXCR, storing one row per CDR3 protein. This sample yields about 290,000 distinct CDR3 sequences, of which roughly 15% are seen a single time; 30% to 35% belongs to the top ten. Predating any ophthalmopathy symptoms, the blood sample was taken at first hyperthyroidism diagnosis. CDR1 and CDR2 from the germline V gene are SQVTM and ANQGSEA. This CDR3 region has 15 residues. J gave up 4 bases and V 0 bases, and 5 bases lay outside the gene matches.

The clonotype was recovered from a woman aged 45-59 years with Graves' hyperthyroidism that later progressed to Graves' ophthalmopathy. Input material: blood. This chain uses TRBV29-1 with TRBJ2-1, with TRBD1 matching 8 bases. Written as DNA, the CDR3 is TGCAGCGTTGAAGATCTACGACAGGGGTACAATGAGCAGTTCTTC. Translating it yields CSVEDLRQGYNEQFF.